The TCR beta chain under discussion was sequenced for a study of early T cells in non-severe SARS-CoV-2 infection. Across the study: Sequencing was performed on bulk RNA from unsorted whole blood, leaving chains unpaired.

Per germline, CDR1 KGHSH and CDR2 LQKENI. The V end was cut by 2 bases, the J end by 0 bases, with 19 bases between. This CDR3 has 18 amino acids. Individual cDNA molecules carried attached unique molecular identifiers. TCRdb re-called the 5' RACE reads with MiXCR, one entry per CDR3 protein. The sample carries some 66,000 distinct CDR3 sequences, approximately 8.3% recorded once. Whole-study findings and limits: Reliance on VDJdb matching favored anti-spike CD8 responses; private and CD4 specificities were missed.

This clonotype was seen at least ten times. Its antigen is not known. This chain uses TRBV18 with TRBJ1-1; D perhaps matches TRBD1 (6 bases). Sequenced material: whole blood. The TCR comes from an adult who was a healthcare worker with PCR-confirmed SARS-CoV-2 infection or an uninfected control (not recorded which). CDR3 loop: CASSPTFWGAPMNTEAFF. CDR3 bases: TGTGCCAGCTCACCAACTTTTTGGGGGGCTCCTATGAACACTGAAGCTTTCTTT. Complete variable domain (other parts from reference TRBV18 and TRBJ1-1): NAGVMQNPRHLVRRRGQEARLRCSPMKGHSHVYWYRQLPEEGLKFMVYLQKENIIDESGMPKERFSAEFPKEGPSILRIQQVVRGDSAAYFCASSPTFWGAPMNTEAFFGQGTRLTVV.